What follows are 28 T cell receptor beta chains derived from one specimen sequenced in a study of cytomegalovirus exposure and HLA in healthy donors (dated by TCRdb to about 2017). Preparation of the library involved the immunoSEQ multiplex PCR assay. For the multiplex PCR, a mixture combining 60 forward primers for TCR Vbeta segments and 13 reverse primers for TCR Jbeta segments was used. The table comes from immuneACCESS by way of TCRdb, which keeps in-frame sequences with V and J called. Part of the clones is missing from these tables; in studies checked, under half for an unresolved V gene and the rest for unknown reasons. The sample table includes approximately 79,000 clones. The top ten clones comprise about 4.9% of the sample. The specimen sequenced was PBMCs. The source of these receptors is a middle-aged man in good health and CMV-seronegative.

J is TRBJ1-1 and V is TRBV6-5, with D hard to call. Germline-derived CDR1 and CDR2 are MNHEY and SVGAGI. This CDR3 region has 14 residues. The V gene lost 0 bases and the J gene lost 0 bases, with 5 bases spanning the gap. The CDR3 is CASSYSALNTEAFF. The CDR3, as DNA: TGTGCCAGCAGTTACTCGGCCTTGAACACTGAAGCTTTCTTT.

V gene TRBV5-1 combines with J gene TRBJ2-3, with TRBD1 as a possible D gene (5 bases). Trimming removed 0 bases from V and 5 bases from J, with 10 bases in between. This CDR3 has 14 residues. From germline, CDR1 is SGHRS and CDR2 YFSETQ. This CDR3 is CASSLVGVRDTQYF. In nucleotides, the CDR3 is TGCGCCAGCAGCTTGGTAGGGGTTAGAGATACGCAGTATTTT.

This chain links TRBV7-8 with TRBJ2-1, with a possible D match to TRBD2 (6 bases). The V and J ends lost 5 bases and 3 bases respectively, with 17 bases between them. The CDR3 has 16 residues. CDR1 is SGHVS, CDR2 FQNEAQ, per germline. CDR3 sequence: CASSLSDGGRYNEQFF. The CDR3 DNA sequence: TGTGCCAGCAGCCTCTCAGACGGGGGACGCTACAATGAGCAGTTCTTC.

The rearrangement links TRBV11-1 to TRBJ2-5; tentatively, D is TRBD2 (5 bases). Germline V gene lookup returns CDR1 SGHAT and CDR2 FQDESV (reference sequence). This CDR3 region has 17 residues. V lost 5 bases, J lost 1 base, and 20 bases lay in between. This chain's CDR3 is CASSLRAGKRLQETQYF. The DNA for the CDR3 is TGTGCCAGCAGCCTGAGGGCTGGGAAGCGACTCCAAGAGACCCAGTACTTC.

This chain joins TRBV10-1 and TRBJ2-3; 10 bases line up with TRBD2. The CDR3 is 19 amino acids. Trimming removed 1 base from V and 3 bases from J; junction bases left unmatched: 13. Per germline, CDR1 WNHNN and CDR2 SYGVQD (reference sequence). The CDR3 loop is CASSEFSGTSAFGTDTQYF. The CDR3 nucleotides read TGCGCCAGCAGTGAGTTTAGCGGGACTAGCGCGTTCGGAACAGATACGCAGTATTTT.

A word on this clone: One end of the junction fails to match germline, which may point to a read error. V is TRBV10-3 and J is TRBJ2-7; 15 bases match TRBD2. The CDR3 is 13 amino acids. CDR1 and CDR2 (germline): ENHRY, SYGVKD. In nucleotides, the CDR3 is TGTGCCATCAGAAGGGGACTAGCGGGAGGACTTAACTTC. Its translation: CAIRRGLAGGLNF.

The chain uses TRBV6-1 and TRBJ1-4; D not certain. The length of the CDR3 is 14 residues. CDR1 is MNHNS, CDR2 SASEGT, per germline. Trimming left V 7 bases short and J 0 bases short, with 9 bases between. The CDR3: CASTTFATNEKLFF. The DNA for the CDR3 is TGTGCCAGCACTACTTTTGCAACTAATGAAAAACTGTTTTTT.

The chain carries TRBV29-1 and TRBJ1-1, with 8 bases identical to TRBD1. The V and J ends lost 7 bases and 2 bases, in that order; junction bases with no gene match: 9. In germline, CDR1 is SQVTM, CDR2 ANQGSEA. The CDR3 extends over 14 amino acids. The CDR3 spells CSARRGQDNTEAFF. The CDR3 bases are TGCAGCGCTCGCAGGGGGCAAGATAACACTGAAGCTTTCTTT.

The gene calls are TRBV5-1 and TRBJ1-1; tentatively, D is TRBD1 (5 bases). V was trimmed by 0 bases and J by 1 base, leaving 13 bases between them. Germline lookup yields CDR1 SGHRS and CDR2 YFSETQ. CDR3 size: 16 residues. In DNA, the CDR3 is TGCGCCAGCAGCTTGGTGGGGGGTTTCGGGAACACTGAAGCTTTCTTT. Translation gives CASSLVGGFGNTEAFF. Full variable domain (outside the CDR3, taken from reference TRBV5-1 and TRBJ1-1): KAGVTQTPRYLIKTRGQQVTLSCSPISGHRSVSWYQQTPGQGLQFLFEYFSETQRNKGNFPGRFSGRQFSNSRSEMNVSTLELGDSALYLCASSLVGGFGNTEAFFGQGTRLTVV.

The chain joins TRBV7-9 to TRBJ1-1; TRBD1 matches at 7 bases. The CDR3 runs 15 residues. Germline assignment: CDR1 SEHNR and CDR2 FQNEAQ (reference sequence). J lost 10 bases, V lost 4 bases, and 15 bases had no gene match. CDR3 amino acids: CASSSVAGQVDGAFF. CDR3 bases: TGTGCCAGCAGCTCCGTCGCCGGACAGGTTGACGGAGCTTTCTTT.

The chain recombines TRBV7-7 with TRBJ2-1; TRBD2 matches at 16 bases. Trimming removed 5 bases from V and 8 bases from J; junction bases left unmatched: 6. Looked up from germline, CDR1 is SSHAT and CDR2 is FNYEAQ (reference sequence). The CDR3 loop spans 16 amino acids. The CDR3 nucleotides are TGTGCCAGCAGCGCGGGACTAGCGGGGGGGGTCTATGAGCAGTTCTTC. Its protein is CASSAGLAGGVYEQFF. Looking up the rest from reference TRBV7-7 and TRBJ2-1 gives the full variable domain: GAGVSQSPRYKVTKRGQDVTLRCDPISSHATLYWYQQALGQGPEFLTYFNYEAQPDKSGLPSDRFSAERPEGSISTLTIQRTEQRDSAMYRCASSAGLAGGVYEQFFGPGTRLTVL.

The chain has TRBV6-1 and TRBJ2-5, with D possibly matching TRBD1 (6 bases). The CDR3 spans 14 residues. V was trimmed by 1 base and J by 5 bases, leaving 11 bases between them. Germline V gene data show CDR1 as MNHNS and CDR2 as SASEGT. The CDR3 DNA sequence: TGTGCCAGCAGTGAAGACTGGGGGCGGGAGACCCAGTACTTC. Translation gives CASSEDWGRETQYF.

V is TRBV27 and J is TRBJ1-5; D unclear. This CDR3 has 15 residues. The V end lost 5 bases, the J end lost 0 bases, and 11 bases lay between the germline ends. The germline gives CDR1 MNHEY, CDR2 SMNVEV (reference sequence). The CDR3 region is CASSTPAGSNQPQHF. The CDR3 region has the DNA TGTGCCAGCAGTACCCCAGCAGGTAGCAATCAGCCCCAGCATTTT.

The chain combines TRBV9 with TRBJ1-2; 9 nucleotides line up with TRBD1. From germline, CDR1 is SGDLS and CDR2 YYNGEE. Trimming at V came to 3 bases and at J to 7 bases, leaving 10 bases not matched to a gene. This CDR3 spans 15 amino acids. Written as DNA, the CDR3 is TGTGCCAGCAGCGCGGGTCCCGGGACAGGGTTTGGCTACACCTTC. Protein sequence: CASSAGPGTGFGYTF.

The gene calls are TRBV29-1 and TRBJ1-2, with 7 bases identical to TRBD1. V shed 4 bases and J 7 bases; nucleotides not matched to a gene: 6. CDR1 and CDR2 (germline): SQVTM, ANQGSEA. The CDR3 is made up of 12 amino acids. The CDR3 protein is CSVAGTVIGYTF. The CDR3 DNA reads TGCAGCGTTGCCGGGACAGTGATTGGCTACACCTTC.

The V call is TRBV11-2, the J call TRBJ2-7, with 7 nucleotides matching TRBD1. The CDR3 length is 15 residues. V was clipped by 1 base and J by 2 bases; unmatched bases: 5. Looked up from germline, CDR1 is SGHAT and CDR2 is FQNNGV. The CDR3 nucleotides are TGTGCCAGCAGCTTAGTCGGGGACAGCCCCTACGAGCAGTACTTC. The encoded protein is CASSLVGDSPYEQYF.

The rearrangement joins TRBV12-5 to TRBJ2-4; 10 nucleotides match TRBD2. This CDR3 comprises 15 residues. The germline V gene encodes CDR1 LGHNT and CDR2 FRNRAP. Trimming removed 1 base from V and 6 bases from J; junction bases left unmatched: 3. The CDR3 DNA follows: TGTGCTAGTGGTTTGGGAGCTAGCGGGGGAAACATTCAGTACTTC. Translation: CASGLGASGGNIQYF.

V and J are TRBV2 and TRBJ1-2; D is undetermined. CDR3 length: 13 residues. Trimming took 6 bases from V and 4 from J, leaving 12 bases between them. Germline CDR1 reads SNHLY; CDR2 reads FYNNEI. The DNA for the CDR3 is TGTGCCAGCAGCCCAGGACTTAGCTATGGCTACACCTTC. This encodes CASSPGLSYGYTF.

The chain employs TRBV4-3 and TRBJ1-2; no clear D gene. Germline loops: CDR1 LGHNA, CDR2 YSLEER. This CDR3 is built from 14 residues. Trimming took 0 bases from V and 9 from J, leaving 14 bases between them. The chain's CDR3 is CASSQDYGESSYTF. The CDR3 DNA follows: TGCGCCAGCAGCCAAGATTACGGGGAATCAAGCTACACCTTC.

The chain couples TRBV30 to TRBJ2-2; D is perhaps TRBD2 (6 bases). V was pared by 4 bases and J by 0 bases, with 12 bases between. Germline V gene lookup returns CDR1 GTSNPN and CDR2 SVGIG (reference sequence). The CDR3 covers 15 residues. This CDR3 is CAWIPGTSNTGELFF. CDR3 DNA: TGTGCCTGGATCCCCGGGACTTCGAACACCGGGGAGCTGTTTTTT.

The rearrangement links TRBV19 to TRBJ1-3, with D possibly matching TRBD1 (6 bases). The length of the CDR3 is 17 residues. Trimming stripped 3 bases from V and 0 bases from J, with 15 bases between. Per the germline V gene, CDR1 is LNHDA and CDR2 is SQIVND (reference sequence). The CDR3 nucleotides read TGTGCCAGTAGTATGGGGGCGAGACTTCGCTCTGGAAACACCATATATTTT. Its protein product is CASSMGARLRSGNTIYF.

The chain uses TRBV5-1 and TRBJ1-3; TRBD1 matches at 9 bases. With 2 bases clipped from V and 4 bases from J, the junction kept 1 base outside the gene matches. CDR1 and CDR2 from the germline V gene are SGHRS and YFSETQ. This CDR3 has 14 residues. The CDR3 region is CASSFGQGGNTIYF. The CDR3 nucleotides are TGCGCCAGCAGCTTCGGACAGGGGGGAAACACCATATATTTT.

The J gene is TRBJ2-5, the V gene TRBV18, with 9 bases lining up with TRBD1. CDR1 is KGHSH, CDR2 LQKENI, per germline. The CDR3 is 17 residues long. V dropped 5 bases and J dropped 5; count of bases not matched to a gene: 15. This CDR3 is CASSSTGTGIFRETQYF. The CDR3, as DNA: TGTGCCAGCTCATCTACCGGGACAGGGATCTTCAGGGAGACCCAGTACTTC.

The rearrangement uses TRBV30 and TRBJ1-5; tentatively, D is TRBD1 (5 bases). CDR3 length equals 14 residues. V dropped 0 bases and J dropped 4 bases, with 10 bases sitting between them. Germline V gives CDR1 GTSNPN, CDR2 SVGIG (reference sequence). The CDR3 coding sequence is TGTGCCTGGAGTGTAGGGACTCTAAATCAGCCCCAGCATTTT. Amino acids: CAWSVGTLNQPQHF.

The chain combines TRBV7-9 with TRBJ1-1; D gene unclear. Looked up from germline, CDR1 is SEHNR and CDR2 is FQNEAQ (reference sequence). Trimming shortened V by 3 bases and J by 0 bases, and 5 bases separated the two germline ends. The CDR3 loop spans 13 amino acids. This CDR3 reads CASSFTVNTEAFF. Written as DNA, the CDR3 is TGTGCCAGCAGCTTCACAGTGAACACTGAAGCTTTCTTT.

The chain links TRBV4-3 to TRBJ1-4; 10 bases fit TRBD1. The CDR3 is 16 residues long. V lost 0 bases and J lost 8; bases outside the gene matches: 6. Germline CDR1 LGHNA, CDR2 YSLEER. CDR3 coding DNA: TGCGCCAGCAGCCAAGAAAAGGGGACAGGGGCGGAAAAACTGTTTTTT. Its protein product is CASSQEKGTGAEKLFF.

The CDR3 spells CASSLAQGIFNSPLHF. CDR3 DNA: TGTGCCAGCAGCTTAGCCCAGGGAATATTCAATTCACCCCTCCACTTT. This rearrangement joins TRBV7-8 to TRBJ1-6; tentative D call: TRBD1 (5 bases). Per the germline V gene, CDR1 is SGHVS and CDR2 is FQNEAQ. The CDR3 is 16 residues long. V gave up 0 bases and J gave up 7 bases, with 13 bases separating them.

The rearrangement joins TRBV30 to TRBJ1-5; no clear D gene. V was cut by 3 bases and J by 7 bases, with 13 bases left in between. This CDR3 has 13 amino acids. CDR1 is GTSNPN, CDR2 SVGIG, per germline (reference sequence). CDR3 coding DNA: TGTGCCTGGAGCTGGGGTGAGGGACAGCCCCAGCATTTT. Its protein product is CAWSWGEGQPQHF.